A selection of T cell receptor beta chains follows, all from one sample in a study of blood T cell repertoires in COVID-19. Produced via immunoSEQ multiplex PCR; TCRdb's table is partial and in-frame only. The sample yields about 32,000 clones, 75% to 90% seen once. Sequenced material: peripheral blood. The receptor source for this set is a man aged 60 to 75 with active or convalescent COVID-19. Each CDR3 is given with its conserved first and last residue. The D gene is left open where the match is weak. Some rows have no size entry. The others give once, few or many, or a class for an expanded clone.

cdr3_length	clone_size	d_call	j_call	v_call	cdr3_aa	cdr3_nt
13	NA	TRBD2	TRBJ2-1	TRBV7-2	CASQVAGVHEQFF	TGTGCCAGCCAAGTAGCGGGAGTGCATGAGCAGTTCTTC
12	NA	TRBD1	TRBJ2-5	TRBV12-3/TRBV12-4	CASKRQGETQYF	TGTGCCAGCAAACGACAGGGAGAGACCCAGTACTTC
15	NA	TRBD1	TRBJ2-2	TRBV19	CASSETGTALGELFF	TGTGCCAGTAGTGAAACCGGGACAGCCCTCGGGGAGCTGTTTTTT
11	NA	NA	TRBJ1-4	TRBV18	CASSTGEKLFF	TGTGCCAGCTCAACGGGGGAAAAACTGTTTTTT
12	NA	NA	TRBJ2-5	TRBV10-2	CASSKGRETQYF	TGCGCCAGCAGTAAAGGGAGAGAGACCCAGTACTTC
14	NA	TRBD2	TRBJ2-3	TRBV7-2	CATKRDWYTDTQYF	TGTGCCACAAAGCGGGACTGGTACACAGATACGCAGTATTTT
13	NA	NA	TRBJ1-4	TRBV12-3/TRBV12-4	CASRAGNMGKLFF	TGTGCCAGCAGAGCAGGAAATATGGGAAAACTGTTTTTT
15	few	NA	TRBJ2-1	TRBV6-4	CASSDSPERSNEQFF	TGTGCCAGCAGTGACTCCCCAGAACGATCCAATGAGCAGTTCTTC
15	NA	NA	TRBJ1-5	TRBV5-1	CASSVTTGSNQPQHF	TGCGCCAGCAGCGTAACGACGGGAAGCAATCAGCCCCAGCATTTT
15	NA	TRBD2	TRBJ2-5	TRBV7-9	CASSLDGGRAETQYF	TGTGCCAGCAGCTTAGATGGCGGGAGGGCGGAGACCCAGTACTTC
14	NA	NA	TRBJ1-3	TRBV7-2	CASSLTVSGNTIYF	TGTGCCAGCAGCTTAACGGTCTCTGGAAACACCATATATTTT
15	NA	TRBD1	TRBJ2-3	TRBV5-1	CASSSGTGRTDTQYF	TGCGCCAGCAGCTCCGGGACAGGCCGCACAGATACGCAGTATTTT
15	NA	TRBD1	TRBJ2-3	TRBV30	CAWSWDSSSTDTQYF	TGTGCCTGGAGTTGGGACAGTTCTAGCACAGATACGCAGTATTTT
18	NA	TRBD2	TRBJ2-2	TRBV9	CASSVVAGGPSHTGELFF	TGTGCCAGCAGCGTAGTAGCGGGAGGGCCATCGCACACCGGGGAGCTGTTTTTT
15	NA	NA	TRBJ1-1	TRBV14	CASSLAQGWGTEAFF	TGTGCCAGCAGCCTTGCACAGGGTTGGGGCACTGAAGCTTTCTTT
15	NA	TRBD1	TRBJ2-3	TRBV28	CASSQYTGVADTQYF	TGTGCCAGCAGCCAATATACAGGGGTCGCAGATACGCAGTATTTT